This T cell receptor beta chain is drawn from a study of cytomegalovirus exposure and HLA in healthy donors. CDR1 and CDR2 (germline): MDHEN, SYDVKM. The ends lost 5 bases at V and 3 bases at J; junction bases unmatched: 12. The CDR3 spans 17 residues. The PCR used 60 Vbeta and 13 Jbeta primers. TCRdb's table, derived via immunoSEQ multiplex PCR, lists solely in-frame clones and lacks some. The sample lists some 150,000 clones; about 80% were seen once. The V gene is TRBV28, the J gene TRBJ2-7; TRBD1 agrees at 11 bases. Sequencing used PBMCs. The receptor was derived from a man aged 35 to 55 in good health and CMV-seropositive. The CDR3 here is CASSPIMGTGGNYEQYF. The CDR3 DNA reads TGTGCCAGCAGTCCCATCATGGGGACAGGGGGAAACTACGAGCAGTACTTC.